This TCR beta chain comes out of a study of response to subunit inactivated influenza vaccine. Whole-study findings and limits: Authors suggested seasonal influenza vaccinations each recruit few new T cells.

As regards this clonotype: The antigen remains undetermined.

In germline, CDR1 is LGHDT, CDR2 YNNKEL (reference sequence). V was clipped by 10 bases and J by 4 bases, with 23 bases between them. This CDR3 contains 15 residues. TCRdb independently ran MiXCR on the RT-PCR reads; one entry per CDR3 protein. The table has 610,000 or so distinct CDR3 sequences, 14% seen once. The source was PBMCs from blood, collected roughly 13 days after vaccination. This TCR derives from a man aged 45-65 years who received an inactivated influenza vaccine. V and J are TRBV3-1 and TRBJ2-7, with D unresolved. The CDR3 sequence is CATSKEAPLTYEQYF. The CDR3 coding sequence is TGTGCCACCTCCAAAGAGGCGCCTTTGACATACGAGCAGTACTTC.